This T cell receptor (beta chain) was observed in a study of blood T cell repertoires in COVID-19. Original processing notes: Researchers report that nucleated cell counts were estimated from reference gene primer amplification. Here immunoSEQ multiplex PCR was the method, and the copy in TCRdb shows in-frame clones only, minus some. For V, J and clone size, that table is used; D and trimming come from the DNA. The data contain around 260,000 clones, roughly nine tenths of them singletons. Germline CDR1 and CDR2: LNHDA and SQIVND (reference sequence). V was cut by 3 bases and J by 2 bases, with 13 bases left in between. CDR3 size: 15 residues.

The sequencing input was peripheral blood. V usage is TRBV19 and J usage is TRBJ1-2, with D possibly TRBD1 on 6 matching bases. This clonotype was sampled from a man between 60 and 70 years old who had recovered from COVID-19. CDR3 amino acids: CASSIKLGHNYGYTF. The CDR3 DNA is TGTGCCAGTAGTATTAAATTGGGACACAACTATGGCTACACCTTC.